There are a few counts of the clone carrying this T cell receptor (beta chain). With a J-beta primer mix and a sample-barcoded 5' primer, a second PCR ran about 7 to 12 cycles. A 12-random-nucleotide template-switch adaptor tagged each cDNA molecule. Sequencing of every sample gave 2.5 million or more CDR3-containing paired-end reads. MiXCR was run by TCRdb on the 5' RACE reads, yielding one entry per CDR3 protein. The profile shows about 1.4 million distinct CDR3 sequences, 45% to 70% of them singletons. Caucasian individuals from Russia who were healthy and aged about 6 to 95 acted as donors. A minimum of 6 million PBMCs was isolated per sample. This record belongs to a study of blood T cells in healthy people across ages. V gave up 0 bases and J gave up 0 bases, with 9 bases separating them. Germline CDR1 is DFQATT and CDR2 is SNEGSKA (reference sequence). The CDR3 runs to 15 residues.

The sequence derives from a man younger than 35 in good health. The J gene is TRBJ2-1, the V gene TRBV20-1; D remains ambiguous. Material: blood. The CDR3 DNA sequence: TGCAGTGCTAGAGATTTCCTCGTCTCCTACAATGAGCAGTTCTTC. Encoded protein: CSARDFLVSYNEQFF.